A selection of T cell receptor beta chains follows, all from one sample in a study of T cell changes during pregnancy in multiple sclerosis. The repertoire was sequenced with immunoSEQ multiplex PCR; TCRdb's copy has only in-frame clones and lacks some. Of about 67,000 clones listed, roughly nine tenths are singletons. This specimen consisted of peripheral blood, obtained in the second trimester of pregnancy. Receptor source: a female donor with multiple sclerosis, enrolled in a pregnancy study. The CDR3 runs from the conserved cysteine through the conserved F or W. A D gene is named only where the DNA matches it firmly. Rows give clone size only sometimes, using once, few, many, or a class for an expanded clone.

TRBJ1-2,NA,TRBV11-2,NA,CASSSSGMTGNYGYTF,TGTGCCAGCAGCTCTTCGGGGATGACAGGCAACTATGGCTACACCTTC
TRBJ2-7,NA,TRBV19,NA,CASSAQGLSYEQYF,TGTGCCAGTAGCGCACAGGGATTGTCTTACGAGCAGTACTTC
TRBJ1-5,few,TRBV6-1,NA,CASSPISTGNQPQHF,TGTGCCAGCAGCCCTATCTCGACAGGCAATCAGCCCCAGCATTTT
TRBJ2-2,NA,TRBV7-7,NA,CASSLVGSRGSTGELFF,TGTGCCAGCAGCTTAGTCGGTAGCCGGGGAAGTACCGGGGAGCTGTTTTTT
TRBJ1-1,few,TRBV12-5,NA,CASGLTGNTEAFF,TGTGCTAGTGGTTTGACGGGTAACACTGAAGCTTTCTTT
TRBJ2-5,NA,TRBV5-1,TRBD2,CASSPQGREGLGETQYF,TGCGCCAGCAGCCCCCAGGGGCGGGAGGGCCTGGGAGAGACCCAGTACTTC
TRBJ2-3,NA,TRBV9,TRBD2,CASSEAGGSTDTQYF,TGTGCCAGCAGCGAGGCGGGGGGAAGTACAGATACGCAGTATTTT
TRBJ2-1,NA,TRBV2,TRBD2,CASSVGREVYNEQFF,TGTGCCAGCAGTGTCGGGAGGGAGGTATACAATGAGCAGTTCTTC
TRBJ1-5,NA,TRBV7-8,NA,CASSSRRLDGNQPQHF,TGTGCCAGCAGCTCCCGAAGACTAGACGGCAATCAGCCCCAGCATTTT
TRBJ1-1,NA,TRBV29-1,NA,CSGAKNTEAFF,TGCAGTGGGGCCAAGAACACTGAAGCTTTCTTT
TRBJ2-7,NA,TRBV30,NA,CALAVPYEQYF,TGTGCCTTGGCCGTACCCTACGAGCAGTACTTC